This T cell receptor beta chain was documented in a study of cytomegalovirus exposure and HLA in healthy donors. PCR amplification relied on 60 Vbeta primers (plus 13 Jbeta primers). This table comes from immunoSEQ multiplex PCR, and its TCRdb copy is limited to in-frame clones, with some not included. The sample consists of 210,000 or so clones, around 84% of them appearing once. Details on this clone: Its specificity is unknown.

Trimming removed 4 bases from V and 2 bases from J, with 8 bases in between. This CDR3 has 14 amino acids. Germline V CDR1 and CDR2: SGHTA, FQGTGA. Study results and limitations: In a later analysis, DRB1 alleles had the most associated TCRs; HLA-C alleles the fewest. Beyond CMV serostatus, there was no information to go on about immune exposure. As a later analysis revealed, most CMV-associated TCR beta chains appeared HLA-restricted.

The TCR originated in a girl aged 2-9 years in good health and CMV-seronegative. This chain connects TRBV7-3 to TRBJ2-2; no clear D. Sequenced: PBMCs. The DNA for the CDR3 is TGTGCCAGCAGCTCGAACTCTAACACCGGGGAGCTGTTTTTT. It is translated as CASSSNSNTGELFF.